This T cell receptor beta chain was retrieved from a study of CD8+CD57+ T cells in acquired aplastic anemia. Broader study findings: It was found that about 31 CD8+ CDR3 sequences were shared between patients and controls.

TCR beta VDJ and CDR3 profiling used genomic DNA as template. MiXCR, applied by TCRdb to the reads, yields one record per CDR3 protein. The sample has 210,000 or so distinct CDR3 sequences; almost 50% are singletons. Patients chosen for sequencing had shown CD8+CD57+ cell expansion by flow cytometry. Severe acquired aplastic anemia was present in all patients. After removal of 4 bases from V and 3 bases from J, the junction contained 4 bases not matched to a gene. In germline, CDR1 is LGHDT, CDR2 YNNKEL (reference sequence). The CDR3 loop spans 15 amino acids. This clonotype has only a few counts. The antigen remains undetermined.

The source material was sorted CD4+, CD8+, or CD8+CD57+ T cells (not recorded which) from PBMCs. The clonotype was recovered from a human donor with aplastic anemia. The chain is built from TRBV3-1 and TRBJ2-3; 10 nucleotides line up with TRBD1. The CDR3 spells CASSLRDRGTDTQYF. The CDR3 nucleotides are TGTGCCAGCAGCCTCCGGGACAGGGGAACAGATACGCAGTATTTT.